The clone carrying this T cell receptor beta chain was picked up a small number of times. Its antigen is not identified. Researchers reported sorting CD4+ naive, central memory, regulatory and stem cell-like memory cells via CD45RO/CCR7/CD25/CD127/CD95/CD27. This sample is drawn from a study of beta chain features in type 1 diabetes. Notes on the study in general: Type 1 diabetes patients showed a moderate but significant shortening of TCRB CDR3s in all four CD4+ subsets.

Of the isolated RNA, all was reverse transcribed, and so the sequenced material was expressed TCRB transcripts. Clones were sequenced by immunoSEQ multiplex PCR, and TCRdb holds only the in-frame ones, with some missing. The sample consists of more than 200,000 clones, 16% of them appearing once. Germline V gene sequence: CDR1 MNHEY, CDR2 SMNVEV (reference sequence). V dropped 10 bases and J dropped 8; count of bases not matched to a gene: 18. The CDR3 is 16 amino acids. The gene calls are TRBV27 and TRBJ2-1; 9 bases agree with TRBD2. The TCR comes from a man aged 25 to 40 with type 1 diabetes. Sequenced input: naive CD4+ T cells from blood. CDR3 region: CATYRHGAGGFDEQFF. In DNA form, the CDR3 reads TGTGCCACCTATCGGCATGGAGCGGGAGGATTCGATGAGCAGTTCTTC.